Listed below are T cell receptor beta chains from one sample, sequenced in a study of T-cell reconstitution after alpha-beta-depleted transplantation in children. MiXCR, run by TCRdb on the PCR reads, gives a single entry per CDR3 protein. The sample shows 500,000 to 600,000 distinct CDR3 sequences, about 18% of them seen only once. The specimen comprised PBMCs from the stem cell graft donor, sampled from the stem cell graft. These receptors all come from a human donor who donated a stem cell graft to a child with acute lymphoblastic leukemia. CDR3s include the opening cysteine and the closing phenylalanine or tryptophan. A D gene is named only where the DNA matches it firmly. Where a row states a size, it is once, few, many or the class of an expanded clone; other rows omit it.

CDR3aa: CASSLRGAGYTF; CDR3nt: TGTGCCAGCAGTTTGCGCGGGGCTGGCTACACCTTC; d_gene: .; abundance: .; j_gene: TRBJ1-2; v_gene: TRBV27
CDR3aa: CASSQDSGQPQHF; CDR3nt: TGCGCCAGCAGCCAAGATTCAGGACAGCCCCAGCATTTT; d_gene: .; abundance: few; j_gene: TRBJ1-5; v_gene: TRBV4-1
CDR3aa: CASSYSGRGRDNSPLHF; CDR3nt: TGTGCCAGCAGTTACTCGGGGAGGGGGCGAGATAATTCACCCCTCCACTTT; d_gene: TRBD1; abundance: .; j_gene: TRBJ1-6; v_gene: TRBV6-5
CDR3aa: CASSQEPLDYSSYNEQFF; CDR3nt: TGCGCCAGCAGCCAAGAACCCCTCGACTACAGCTCCTACAATGAGCAGTTCTTC; d_gene: .; abundance: .; j_gene: TRBJ2-1; v_gene: TRBV4-1
CDR3aa: CASSQEQREQETQYF; CDR3nt: TGTGCCAGCAGCCAAGAACAGCGGGAGCAGGAGACCCAGTACTTC; d_gene: TRBD2; abundance: few; j_gene: TRBJ2-5; v_gene: TRBV4-2
CDR3aa: CASSLRGRVGTGELFF; CDR3nt: TGTGCCAGCAGTTTAAGGGGCAGGGTTGGCACCGGGGAGCTGTTTTTT; d_gene: .; abundance: .; j_gene: TRBJ2-2; v_gene: TRBV12-3/TRBV12-4
CDR3aa: CASSQDPTGRSYNEQFF; CDR3nt: TGCGCCAGCAGCCAAGATCCGACGGGCAGGAGCTACAATGAGCAGTTCTTC; d_gene: .; abundance: few; j_gene: TRBJ2-1; v_gene: TRBV4-1
CDR3aa: CASSQESEELLGTQYF; CDR3nt: TGTGCCAGCAGCCAAGAATCAGAGGAGCTCCTCGGGACCCAGTACTTC; d_gene: .; abundance: .; j_gene: TRBJ2-5; v_gene: TRBV3-1
CDR3aa: CASSLGGAEMSLGTGELFF; CDR3nt: TGCGCCAGCAGCTTGGGGGGAGCCGAGATGAGTTTGGGCACCGGGGAGCTGTTTTTT; d_gene: .; abundance: few; j_gene: TRBJ2-2; v_gene: TRBV5-1
CDR3aa: CASSEGLAGGKQYF; CDR3nt: TGTGCCAGCAGCGAGGGACTAGCGGGAGGAAAGCAGTACTTC; d_gene: TRBD2; abundance: few; j_gene: TRBJ2-7; v_gene: TRBV7-3
CDR3aa: CASRRGSGDTQYF; CDR3nt: TGCGCCAGCAGGAGAGGAAGCGGAGATACGCAGTATTTT; d_gene: .; abundance: .; j_gene: TRBJ2-3; v_gene: TRBV5-1
CDR3aa: CSAPTYYGYTF; CDR3nt: TGCAGTGCCCCGACCTACTATGGCTACACCTTC; d_gene: .; abundance: .; j_gene: TRBJ1-2; v_gene: TRBV20-1
CDR3aa: CASSLFLAGVYNEQFF; CDR3nt: TGCGCCAGCAGCTTGTTCCTAGCTGGGGTATACAATGAGCAGTTCTTC; d_gene: .; abundance: .; j_gene: TRBJ2-1; v_gene: TRBV5-1
CDR3aa: CSVPVGGDEKLFF; CDR3nt: TGCAGCGTGCCCGTAGGGGGTGATGAAAAACTGTTTTTT; d_gene: .; abundance: .; j_gene: TRBJ1-4; v_gene: TRBV29-1
CDR3aa: CAWSPTGSDVETQYF; CDR3nt: TGTGCCTGGAGTCCCACGGGCTCGGACGTGGAGACCCAGTACTTC; d_gene: .; abundance: .; j_gene: TRBJ2-5; v_gene: TRBV30
CDR3aa: CSVDYGGSGRAYEQYF; CDR3nt: TGCAGCGTTGATTACGGGGGTAGCGGGAGGGCATACGAGCAGTACTTC; d_gene: TRBD2; abundance: .; j_gene: TRBJ2-7; v_gene: TRBV29-1
CDR3aa: CASSGGGIDKNIQYF; CDR3nt: TGTGCCAGCAGTGGAGGGGGCATAGACAAAAACATTCAGTACTTC; d_gene: .; abundance: .; j_gene: TRBJ2-4; v_gene: TRBV7-9
CDR3aa: CASSLQTGPPMNTEAFF; CDR3nt: TGCGCCAGCAGCCTACAGACAGGGCCTCCTATGAACACTGAAGCTTTCTTT; d_gene: TRBD1; abundance: few; j_gene: TRBJ1-1; v_gene: TRBV5-1
CDR3aa: CATSRDRTRTYEQYF; CDR3nt: TGTGCCACCAGCAGAGACCGGACAAGAACCTACGAGCAGTACTTC; d_gene: .; abundance: few; j_gene: TRBJ2-7; v_gene: TRBV15
CDR3aa: CASSFGGTSNQPQHF; CDR3nt: TGTGCCAGCAGTTTTGGTGGGACGAGCAATCAGCCCCAGCATTTT; d_gene: .; abundance: .; j_gene: TRBJ1-5; v_gene: TRBV12-3/TRBV12-4
CDR3aa: CSTAEGAGTGELFF; CDR3nt: TGCAGTACTGCGGAGGGGGCAGGGACCGGGGAGCTGTTTTTT; d_gene: .; abundance: .; j_gene: TRBJ2-2; v_gene: TRBV20-1
CDR3aa: CASIGLADNEQFF; CDR3nt: TGTGCCAGCATAGGACTAGCGGACAATGAGCAGTTCTTC; d_gene: TRBD2; abundance: few; j_gene: TRBJ2-1; v_gene: TRBV3-1
CDR3aa: CASTPDRVYNEQFF; CDR3nt: TGCGCCAGCACCCCGGACAGGGTATACAATGAGCAGTTCTTC; d_gene: TRBD1; abundance: few; j_gene: TRBJ2-1; v_gene: TRBV5-1
CDR3aa: CSVERGTGTNQETQYF; CDR3nt: TGCAGCGTTGAAAGGGGGACCGGGACAAATCAAGAGACCCAGTACTTC; d_gene: .; abundance: few; j_gene: TRBJ2-5; v_gene: TRBV29-1
CDR3aa: CASSWAGVPTDTQYF; CDR3nt: TGCGCCAGCAGCTGGGCGGGAGTTCCCACAGATACGCAGTATTTT; d_gene: TRBD2; abundance: .; j_gene: TRBJ2-3; v_gene: TRBV5-1
CDR3aa: CASSLHRRNTEAFF; CDR3nt: TGTGCCAGCAGCTTACACAGGCGGAACACTGAAGCTTTCTTT; d_gene: .; abundance: few; j_gene: TRBJ1-1; v_gene: TRBV11-2
CDR3aa: CASSLIPVGQESPLHF; CDR3nt: TGTGCCAGCAGCTTAATCCCGGTGGGCCAGGAGTCACCCCTCCACTTT; d_gene: .; abundance: .; j_gene: TRBJ1-6; v_gene: TRBV7-9
CDR3aa: CASSLTAEITDTQYF; CDR3nt: TGTGCCAGCAGCTTAACAGCGGAGATCACAGATACGCAGTATTTT; d_gene: .; abundance: .; j_gene: TRBJ2-3; v_gene: TRBV7-9
CDR3aa: CASTQTVLSGRNEQFF; CDR3nt: TGTGCCAGCACCCAGACCGTCCTAAGCGGGAGAAATGAGCAGTTCTTC; d_gene: TRBD2; abundance: .; j_gene: TRBJ2-1; v_gene: TRBV25-1
CDR3aa: CASSEIRRGRAETQYF; CDR3nt: TGTGCCAGCAGTGAAATAAGGAGGGGAAGGGCAGAGACCCAGTACTTC; d_gene: .; abundance: .; j_gene: TRBJ2-5; v_gene: TRBV2
CDR3aa: CASSARGQGARGYTF; CDR3nt: TGTGCCAGCAGTGCCCGGGGGCAGGGGGCCCGTGGCTACACCTTC; d_gene: TRBD1; abundance: .; j_gene: TRBJ1-2; v_gene: TRBV25-1
CDR3aa: CASSQREKPEAFF; CDR3nt: TGTGCCAGCAGCCAGCGGGAGAAACCTGAAGCTTTCTTT; d_gene: .; abundance: .; j_gene: TRBJ1-1; v_gene: TRBV3-1
CDR3aa: CASSLDGRLEQFF; CDR3nt: TGTGCCAGCAGCTTAGATGGGCGGCTAGAGCAGTTCTTC; d_gene: .; abundance: .; j_gene: TRBJ2-1; v_gene: TRBV11-2
CDR3aa: CACTLGQRPNYGYTF; CDR3nt: TGTGCCTGTACCCTGGGGCAGCGACCTAACTATGGCTACACCTTC; d_gene: .; abundance: few; j_gene: TRBJ1-2; v_gene: TRBV30
CDR3aa: CASRGTADSLPQHF; CDR3nt: TGTGCCAGCAGAGGGACAGCAGATTCTCTTCCCCAGCATTTT; d_gene: TRBD1; abundance: .; j_gene: TRBJ1-5; v_gene: TRBV27
CDR3aa: CSARDGSGNTGELFF; CDR3nt: TGCAGTGCTAGGGATGGTAGCGGGAACACCGGGGAGCTGTTTTTT; d_gene: .; abundance: .; j_gene: TRBJ2-2; v_gene: TRBV20-1
CDR3aa: CASSLAPNPGGTGELFF; CDR3nt: TGCGCCAGCAGCTTGGCTCCGAATCCCGGCGGCACCGGGGAGCTGTTTTTT; d_gene: .; abundance: .; j_gene: TRBJ2-2; v_gene: TRBV5-1
CDR3aa: CAGYARSEQYF; CDR3nt: TGTGCCGGGTACGCAAGGAGCGAGCAGTACTTC; d_gene: .; abundance: once; j_gene: TRBJ2-7; v_gene: TRBV30
CDR3aa: CASSQDTVGRRLFF; CDR3nt: TGTGCCAGCAGCCAGGATACGGTGGGCCGGCGGCTGTTTTTT; d_gene: .; abundance: .; j_gene: TRBJ1-4; v_gene: TRBV3-1
CDR3aa: CASSLSLGAGELFF; CDR3nt: TGTGCCAGCAGTTTATCGCTGGGGGCCGGGGAGCTGTTTTTT; d_gene: .; abundance: .; j_gene: TRBJ2-2; v_gene: TRBV27
CDR3aa: CASRRGVYEQYF; CDR3nt: TGTGCCAGCAGAAGGGGTGTCTACGAGCAGTACTTC; d_gene: .; abundance: .; j_gene: TRBJ2-7; v_gene: TRBV27
CDR3aa: CASSVTGTGGTDTQYF; CDR3nt: TGCGCCAGCAGCGTCACCGGGACAGGGGGCACAGATACGCAGTATTTT; d_gene: TRBD1; abundance: few; j_gene: TRBJ2-3; v_gene: TRBV5-1
CDR3aa: CSALPAGGPYNEQFF; CDR3nt: TGCAGTGCGCTTCCGGCGGGAGGCCCGTACAATGAGCAGTTCTTC; d_gene: TRBD2; abundance: many; j_gene: TRBJ2-1; v_gene: TRBV20-1
CDR3aa: CASSRRKHRGAYISDEQYF; CDR3nt: TGTGCCAGCAGCCGACGCAAACACAGGGGGGCTTATATCTCCGACGAGCAGTACTTC; d_gene: TRBD1; abundance: few; j_gene: TRBJ2-7; v_gene: TRBV6-1
CDR3aa: CASSPGTGLAKETQYF; CDR3nt: TGTGCCAGCAGTCCCGGGACTGGGCTAGCGAAAGAGACCCAGTACTTC; d_gene: .; abundance: few; j_gene: TRBJ2-5; v_gene: TRBV12-3/TRBV12-4
CDR3aa: CSVRDSTSYEQYF; CDR3nt: TGCAGCGTTCGGGACAGCACCTCCTACGAGCAGTACTTC; d_gene: TRBD1; abundance: .; j_gene: TRBJ2-7; v_gene: TRBV29-1
CDR3aa: CASTTGRQTEAFF; CDR3nt: TGCGCCAGCACCACGGGAAGACAGACTGAAGCTTTCTTT; d_gene: .; abundance: .; j_gene: TRBJ1-1; v_gene: TRBV5-1
CDR3aa: CASSKDKGRWHEQFF; CDR3nt: TGTGCCAGCAGCAAAGATAAGGGGCGCTGGCATGAGCAGTTCTTC; d_gene: .; abundance: few; j_gene: TRBJ2-1; v_gene: TRBV21-1
CDR3aa: CSAQRGDSYNEQFF; CDR3nt: TGCAGCGCTCAAAGGGGCGACAGCTACAATGAGCAGTTCTTC; d_gene: .; abundance: .; j_gene: TRBJ2-1; v_gene: TRBV29-1
CDR3aa: CSVQGWAAKNSQYF; CDR3nt: TGCAGCGTTCAAGGGTGGGCAGCCAAAAACAGTCAGTACTTC; d_gene: .; abundance: .; j_gene: TRBJ2-4; v_gene: TRBV29-1
CDR3aa: CASSPGLATRMQYF; CDR3nt: TGTGCCAGCAGTCCAGGACTAGCGACACGGATGCAGTATTTT; d_gene: TRBD2; abundance: few; j_gene: TRBJ2-3; v_gene: TRBV27
CDR3aa: CASSDRDFNNEQFF; CDR3nt: TGTGCCAGCAGTGACCGGGACTTTAACAATGAGCAGTTCTTC; d_gene: .; abundance: .; j_gene: TRBJ2-1; v_gene: TRBV2
CDR3aa: CASSLEALGTTEAFF; CDR3nt: TGTGCCAGCAGCCTTGAGGCCTTGGGCACCACTGAAGCTTTCTTT; d_gene: .; abundance: .; j_gene: TRBJ1-1; v_gene: TRBV12-3/TRBV12-4
CDR3aa: CASSPGQREGLYNEQFF; CDR3nt: TGCGCCAGCAGCCCCGGTCAGCGGGAGGGCCTTTACAATGAGCAGTTCTTC; d_gene: TRBD2; abundance: many; j_gene: TRBJ2-1; v_gene: TRBV5-1
CDR3aa: CASSPYTTSGRTNEQFF; CDR3nt: TGCGCCAGCAGCCCCTACACGACTAGCGGGAGGACCAATGAGCAGTTCTTC; d_gene: TRBD2; abundance: .; j_gene: TRBJ2-1; v_gene: TRBV5-1
CDR3aa: CASRGNSPLHF; CDR3nt: TGTGCCAGCAGGGGGAATTCACCCCTCCACTTT; d_gene: .; abundance: few; j_gene: TRBJ1-6; v_gene: TRBV7-4
CDR3aa: CASSLGAITMDEQYF; CDR3nt: TGCGCCAGCAGCTTGGGGGCGATTACCATGGACGAGCAGTACTTC; d_gene: .; abundance: few; j_gene: TRBJ2-7; v_gene: TRBV5-1
CDR3aa: CASSQEEKLKAFF; CDR3nt: TGCGCCAGCAGCCAAGAGGAGAAACTTAAAGCTTTCTTT; d_gene: .; abundance: .; j_gene: TRBJ1-1; v_gene: TRBV4-1
CDR3aa: CSVIGTVQETQYF; CDR3nt: TGCAGCGTGATCGGGACAGTCCAAGAGACCCAGTACTTC; d_gene: TRBD1; abundance: .; j_gene: TRBJ2-5; v_gene: TRBV29-1
CDR3aa: CASSQASGTANQPQHF; CDR3nt: TGCGCCAGCAGCCAGGCATCCGGGACGGCTAATCAGCCCCAGCATTTT; d_gene: .; abundance: few; j_gene: TRBJ1-5; v_gene: TRBV4-1